This is a list of T cell receptor beta chains from one sample in a study of blood T cell repertoires in COVID-19. Repertoires were generated with immunoSEQ multiplex PCR, while TCRdb's copy carries only in-frame clones and drops some. The sample has roughly 380,000 clones; around nine tenths are singletons. The sequencing sample was made of PBMCs or T cells enriched from blood (not recorded which). All receptors come from a woman aged 25 to 39 who had been exposed to COVID-19. Both conserved end residues are part of each CDR3. The D gene is left open where the match is weak. Clone size is shown for a subset of rows, as once, few, many or a class of expanded clone.

j_gene,d_gene,abundance,v_gene,CDR3nt,CDR3aa
TRBJ2-7,TRBD1,few,TRBV7-8,TGTGCCAGCAGCCCCCGGACAGGCGTCTACGAGCAGTACTTC,CASSPRTGVYEQYF
TRBJ1-3,NA,NA,TRBV6-5,TGTGCCAGCAGCCAGACAGGAGACTCTGGAAACACCATATATTTT,CASSQTGDSGNTIYF
TRBJ2-7,TRBD2,NA,TRBV29-1,TGCAGCGTTGAAGTGCAGTTGACTAGCATCTACGAGCAGTACTTC,CSVEVQLTSIYEQYF
TRBJ2-5,TRBD1,NA,TRBV9,TGTGCCAGCAGCGTAGCTCTCAGGGGGCCGGAGACCCAGTACTTC,CASSVALRGPETQYF
TRBJ2-2,NA,NA,TRBV18,TGTGCCAGCTCAAGGACAGCCTCCCCTAACACCGGGGAGCTGTTTTTT,CASSRTASPNTGELFF
TRBJ2-2,NA,NA,TRBV25-1,TGTGCCAGCAGTCCCACCAGGGTTACCGGGGAGCTGTTTTTT,CASSPTRVTGELFF
TRBJ1-6,TRBD1,NA,TRBV3-1/TRBV3-2,TGTGCCAGCAGCCAAGAGGGGCGAGGGGGACAGAATAATTCACCCCTCCACTTT,CASSQEGRGGQNNSPLHF
TRBJ2-1,TRBD2,NA,TRBV10-3,TGTGCCATCAGTGAGGCTAGCGGGATCTACAATGAGCAGTTCTTC,CAISEASGIYNEQFF
TRBJ2-1,TRBD2,once,TRBV12-5,TGTGCTAGTTGGGGACTAGCGGGAGTCAATGAGCAGTTCTTC,CASWGLAGVNEQFF
TRBJ1-5,TRBD1,NA,TRBV27,TGTGCCAGCAGTTCACAACAGGGGGCCAATCAGCCCCAGCATTTT,CASSSQQGANQPQHF
TRBJ2-7,NA,once,TRBV14,TGTGCCAGCAGCCATTCGTTTAACGAGCAGTACTTC,CASSHSFNEQYF
TRBJ2-3,NA,NA,TRBV19,TGTGCCAGTAGTCCCGGGGTCGGCAGCACAGATACGCAGTATTTT,CASSPGVGSTDTQYF
TRBJ1-5,NA,NA,TRBV15,TGTGCCACCAGCAGAGATCAGGGGAGCAATCAGCCCCAGCATTTT,CATSRDQGSNQPQHF
TRBJ2-3,NA,NA,TRBV11-3,TGTGCCAGCAGCTTAGGCCAGGGCACAGATACGCAGTATTTT,CASSLGQGTDTQYF
TRBJ2-3,NA,NA,TRBV3-1/TRBV3-2,TGTGCCAGCAGCCAAGATCCGCTAGTCAGGGAAGCGTATTTT,CASSQDPLVREAYF
TRBJ2-7,NA,NA,TRBV28,TGTGCCAGCAGTTTAAGAAGTCTCGGGATAGGACCCTCTAGGATGTCCTACGAGCAGTACTTC,CASSLRSLGIGPSRMSYEQYF
TRBJ2-1,TRBD2,NA,TRBV5-1,TGCGCCAGCAGCTCGGGACTAGCGGCCGGGGATGAGCAGTTCTTC,CASSSGLAAGDEQFF
TRBJ2-5,TRBD2,NA,TRBV19,TGTGCCAGTAGTATCTTTCTTAGCGGGAGTGGGCAAGAGACCCAGTACTTC,CASSIFLSGSGQETQYF
TRBJ2-3,NA,NA,TRBV20-1,TGCAGTGCCGCTAAGGATACGCAGTATTTT,CSAAKDTQYF
TRBJ1-3,NA,NA,TRBV10-3,TGTGCCATCAGTGAAGGCGGGGTTGCTGGAAACACCATATATTTT,CAISEGGVAGNTIYF
TRBJ2-3,TRBD2,NA,TRBV24-1,TGTGCCACCAGTGACCTACCTACTAGCGGGAGCACAGATACGCAGTATTTT,CATSDLPTSGSTDTQYF
TRBJ1-2,NA,NA,TRBV2,TGTGCCAGCAGTGAACTTGGCGGGGGCTACACCTTC,CASSELGGGYTF